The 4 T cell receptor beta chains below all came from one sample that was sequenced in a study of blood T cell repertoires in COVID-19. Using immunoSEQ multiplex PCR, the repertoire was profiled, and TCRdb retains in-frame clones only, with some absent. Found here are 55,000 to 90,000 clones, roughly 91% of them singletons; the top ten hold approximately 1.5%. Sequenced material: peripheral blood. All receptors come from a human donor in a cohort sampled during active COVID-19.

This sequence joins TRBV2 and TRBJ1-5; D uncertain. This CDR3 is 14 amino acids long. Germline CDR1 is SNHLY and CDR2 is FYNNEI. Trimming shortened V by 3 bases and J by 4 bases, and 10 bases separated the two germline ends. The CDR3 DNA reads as TGTGCCAGCAGTGACTCCCTCCGGAATCAGCCCCAGCATTTT. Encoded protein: CASSDSLRNQPQHF.

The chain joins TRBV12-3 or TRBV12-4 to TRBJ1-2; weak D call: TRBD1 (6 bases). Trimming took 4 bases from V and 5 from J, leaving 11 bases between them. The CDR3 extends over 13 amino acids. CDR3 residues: CASSSSGEYGYTF. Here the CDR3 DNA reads TGTGCCAGCAGTTCATCAGGGGAATATGGCTACACCTTC.

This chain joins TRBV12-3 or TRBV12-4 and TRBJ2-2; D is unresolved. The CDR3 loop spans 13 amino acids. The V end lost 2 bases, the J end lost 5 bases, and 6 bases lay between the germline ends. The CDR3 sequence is CASSLMRTGELFF. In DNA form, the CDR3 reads TGTGCCAGCAGTTTAATGAGAACCGGGGAGCTGTTTTTT.

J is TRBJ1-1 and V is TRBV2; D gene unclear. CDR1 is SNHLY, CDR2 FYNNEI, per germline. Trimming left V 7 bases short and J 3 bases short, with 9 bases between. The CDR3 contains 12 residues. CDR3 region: CASTVQYTEAFF. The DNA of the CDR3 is TGTGCCAGCACCGTACAATACACTGAAGCTTTCTTT.